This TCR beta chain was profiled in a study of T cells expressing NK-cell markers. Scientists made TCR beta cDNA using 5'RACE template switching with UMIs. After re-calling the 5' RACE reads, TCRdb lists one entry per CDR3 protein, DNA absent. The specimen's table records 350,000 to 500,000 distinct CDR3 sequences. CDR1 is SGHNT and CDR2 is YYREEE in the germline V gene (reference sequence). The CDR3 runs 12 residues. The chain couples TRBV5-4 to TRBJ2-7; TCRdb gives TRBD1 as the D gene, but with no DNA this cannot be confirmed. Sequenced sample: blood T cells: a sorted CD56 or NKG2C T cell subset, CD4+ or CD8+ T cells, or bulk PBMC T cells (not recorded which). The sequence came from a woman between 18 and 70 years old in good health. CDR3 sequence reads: CASSQWDGEQYF.